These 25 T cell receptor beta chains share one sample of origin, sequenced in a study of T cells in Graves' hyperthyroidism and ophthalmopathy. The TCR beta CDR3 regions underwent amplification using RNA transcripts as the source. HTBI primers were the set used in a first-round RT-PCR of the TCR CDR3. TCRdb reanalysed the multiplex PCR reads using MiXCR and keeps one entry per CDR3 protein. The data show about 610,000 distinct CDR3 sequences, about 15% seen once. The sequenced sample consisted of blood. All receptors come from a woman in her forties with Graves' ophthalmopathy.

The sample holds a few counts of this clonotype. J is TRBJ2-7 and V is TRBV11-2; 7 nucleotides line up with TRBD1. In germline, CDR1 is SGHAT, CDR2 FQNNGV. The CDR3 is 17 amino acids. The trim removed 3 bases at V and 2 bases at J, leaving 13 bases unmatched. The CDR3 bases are TGTGCCAGCAGCTTTCTCCGGGACAGAAGACTCACCTACGAGCAGTACTTC. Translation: CASSFLRDRRLTYEQYF.

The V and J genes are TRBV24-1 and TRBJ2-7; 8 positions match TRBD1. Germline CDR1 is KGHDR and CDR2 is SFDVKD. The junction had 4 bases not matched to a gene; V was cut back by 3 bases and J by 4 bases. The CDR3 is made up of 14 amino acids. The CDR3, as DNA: TGTGCCACCAGTGATGCATACAGGGGGTACGAGCAGTACTTC. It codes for CATSDAYRGYEQYF.

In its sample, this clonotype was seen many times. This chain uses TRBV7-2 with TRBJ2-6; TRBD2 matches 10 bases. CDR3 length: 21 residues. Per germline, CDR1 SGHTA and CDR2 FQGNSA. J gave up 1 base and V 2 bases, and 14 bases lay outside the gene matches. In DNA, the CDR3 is TGTGCCAGCAGCTTATTGACCAGGGCTAGCGGGAGTTGGTCTGGGGCCAACGTCCTGACTTTC. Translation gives CASSLLTRASGSWSGANVLTF.

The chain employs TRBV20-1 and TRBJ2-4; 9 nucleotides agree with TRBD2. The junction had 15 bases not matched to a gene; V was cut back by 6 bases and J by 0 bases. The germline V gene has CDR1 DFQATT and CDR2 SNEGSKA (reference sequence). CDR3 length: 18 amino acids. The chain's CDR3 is CSARGAGGIHLAKNIQYF. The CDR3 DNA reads TGCAGTGCCCGCGGAGCGGGGGGCATTCATCTAGCCAAAAACATTCAGTACTTC.

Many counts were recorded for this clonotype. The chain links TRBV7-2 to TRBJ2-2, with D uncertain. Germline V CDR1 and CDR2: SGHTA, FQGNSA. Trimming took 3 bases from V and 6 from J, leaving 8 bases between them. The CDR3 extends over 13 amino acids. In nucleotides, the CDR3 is TGTGCCAGCAGCTTCGCGCAGTCCGGGGAGCTGTTTTTT. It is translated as CASSFAQSGELFF.

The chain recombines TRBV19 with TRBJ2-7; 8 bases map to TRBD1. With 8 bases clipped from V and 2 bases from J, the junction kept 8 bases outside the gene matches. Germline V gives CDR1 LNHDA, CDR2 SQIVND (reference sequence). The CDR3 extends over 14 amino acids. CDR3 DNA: TGTGCCAGTGGTCAGACAGGGGACACCTACGAGCAGTACTTC. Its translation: CASGQTGDTYEQYF.

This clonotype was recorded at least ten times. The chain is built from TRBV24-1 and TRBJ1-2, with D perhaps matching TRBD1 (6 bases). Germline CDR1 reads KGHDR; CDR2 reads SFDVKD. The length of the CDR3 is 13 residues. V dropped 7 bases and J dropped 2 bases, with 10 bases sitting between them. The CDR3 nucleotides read TGTGCCACCAGCGGGACACCGAACTATGGCTACACCTTC. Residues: CATSGTPNYGYTF.

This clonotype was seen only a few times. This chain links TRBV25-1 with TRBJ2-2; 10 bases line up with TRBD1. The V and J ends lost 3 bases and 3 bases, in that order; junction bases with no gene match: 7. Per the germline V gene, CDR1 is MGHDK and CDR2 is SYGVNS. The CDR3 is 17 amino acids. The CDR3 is CASSDSRTGGHTGELFF. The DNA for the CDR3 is TGTGCCAGCAGTGACTCCCGGACAGGGGGACACACCGGGGAGCTGTTTTTT.

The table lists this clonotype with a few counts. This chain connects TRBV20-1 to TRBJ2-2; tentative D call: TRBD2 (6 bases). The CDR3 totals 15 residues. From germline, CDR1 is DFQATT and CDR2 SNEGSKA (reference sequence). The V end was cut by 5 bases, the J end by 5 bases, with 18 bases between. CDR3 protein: CSAWGERVGTGELFF. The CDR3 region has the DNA TGCAGTGCTTGGGGGGAAAGGGTGGGAACCGGGGAGCTGTTTTTT.

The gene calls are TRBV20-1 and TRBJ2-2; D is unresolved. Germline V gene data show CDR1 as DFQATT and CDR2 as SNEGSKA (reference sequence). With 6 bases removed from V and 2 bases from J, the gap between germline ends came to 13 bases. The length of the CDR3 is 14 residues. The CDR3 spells CSALSSNNTGELFF. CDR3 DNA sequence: TGCAGTGCCCTGAGCAGTAATAACACCGGGGAGCTGTTTTTT.

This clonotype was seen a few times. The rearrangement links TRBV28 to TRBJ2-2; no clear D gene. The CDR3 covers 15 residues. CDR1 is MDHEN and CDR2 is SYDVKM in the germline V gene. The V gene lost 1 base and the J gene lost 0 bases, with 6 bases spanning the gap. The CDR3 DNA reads TGTGCCAGCAGTTTATACACCGCGAACACCGGGGAGCTGTTTTTT. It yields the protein CASSLYTANTGELFF. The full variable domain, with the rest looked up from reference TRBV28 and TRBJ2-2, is DVKVTQSSRYLVKRTGEKVFLECVQDMDHENMFWYRQDPGLGLRLIYFSYDVKMKEKGDIPEGYSVSREKKERFSLILESASTNQTSMYLCASSLYTANTGELFFGEGSRLTVL.

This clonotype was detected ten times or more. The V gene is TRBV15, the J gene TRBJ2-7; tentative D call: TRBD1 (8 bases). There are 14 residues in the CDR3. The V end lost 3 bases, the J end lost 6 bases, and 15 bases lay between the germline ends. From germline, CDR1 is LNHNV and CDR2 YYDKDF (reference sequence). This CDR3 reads CATSSTGGGREQYF. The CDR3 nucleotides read TGTGCCACCAGCAGCACAGGGGGGGGGCGCGAGCAGTACTTC. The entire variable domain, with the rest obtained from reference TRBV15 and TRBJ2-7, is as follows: DAMVIQNPRYQVTQFGKPVTLSCSQTLNHNVMYWYQQKSSQAPKLLFHYYDKDFNNEADTPDNFQSRRPNTSFCFLDIRSPGLGDTAMYLCATSSTGGGREQYFGPGTRLTVT.

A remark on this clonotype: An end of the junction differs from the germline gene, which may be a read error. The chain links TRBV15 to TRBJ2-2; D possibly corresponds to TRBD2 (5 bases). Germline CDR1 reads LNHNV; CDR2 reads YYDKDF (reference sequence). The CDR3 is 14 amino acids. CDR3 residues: CANSRGSTERELFF. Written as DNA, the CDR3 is TGTGCCAACAGCAGAGGGTCAACCGAACGGGAGCTGTTTTTT.

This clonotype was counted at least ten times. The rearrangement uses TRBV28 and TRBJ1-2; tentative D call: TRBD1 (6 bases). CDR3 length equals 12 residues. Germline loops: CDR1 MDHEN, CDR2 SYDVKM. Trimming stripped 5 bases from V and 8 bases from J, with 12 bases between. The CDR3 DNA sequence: TGTGCCAGCAGTCGGACAGACGTAGGCTACACCTTC. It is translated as CASSRTDVGYTF.

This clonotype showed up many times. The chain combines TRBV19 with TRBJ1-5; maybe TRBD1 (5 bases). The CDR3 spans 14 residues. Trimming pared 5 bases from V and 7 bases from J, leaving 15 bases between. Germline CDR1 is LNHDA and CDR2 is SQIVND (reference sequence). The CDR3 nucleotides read TGTGCCAGTAGTTCCCGGGACTTAGGGCAGCCCCAGCATTTT. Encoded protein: CASSSRDLGQPQHF. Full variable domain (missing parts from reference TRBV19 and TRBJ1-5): DGGITQSPKYLFRKEGQNVTLSCEQNLNHDAMYWYRQDPGQGLRLIYYSQIVNDFQKGDIAEGYSVSREKKESFPLTVTSAQKNPTAFYLCASSSRDLGQPQHFGDGTRLSIL.

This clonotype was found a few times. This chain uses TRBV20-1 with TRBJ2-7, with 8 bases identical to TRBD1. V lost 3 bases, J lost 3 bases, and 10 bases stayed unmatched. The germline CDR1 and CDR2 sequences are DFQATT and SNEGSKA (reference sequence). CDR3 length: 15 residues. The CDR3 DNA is TGCAGTGCTAGGGGACCGGGACAGGACAACTACGAGCAGTACTTC. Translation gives CSARGPGQDNYEQYF.

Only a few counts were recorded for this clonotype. CDR3 in DNA: TGTGCCAGCAGTTTACAAGCGGGGGGGCCCCACGAGCAGTACTTC. Its protein is CASSLQAGGPHEQYF. This sequence joins TRBV12-3 or TRBV12-4 and TRBJ2-7; TRBD2 matches at 10 bases. The V gene end was trimmed by 2 bases and the J gene end by 5 bases; junction bases not matched to a gene: 6. The CDR3 consists of 15 residues.

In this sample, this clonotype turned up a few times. DNA for the CDR3: TGCAGCGGCTTTTGGGGGGGCTACACCTTC. Its translation: CSGFWGGYTF. The chain has TRBV29-1 and TRBJ1-2; D perhaps matches TRBD1 (5 bases). CDR1 and CDR2 from the germline V gene are SQVTM and ANQGSEA. The CDR3 is 10 amino acids. The ends were cut back, 7 bases at V and 8 bases at J, with 11 bases in the middle. The variable domain in full, with the rest retrieved from reference TRBV29-1 and TRBJ1-2, is SAVISQKPSRDICQRGTSLTIQCQVDSQVTMMFWYRQQPGQSLTLIATANQGSEATYESGFVIDKFPISRPNLTFSTLTVSNMSPEDSSIYLCSGFWGGYTFGSGTRLTVV.

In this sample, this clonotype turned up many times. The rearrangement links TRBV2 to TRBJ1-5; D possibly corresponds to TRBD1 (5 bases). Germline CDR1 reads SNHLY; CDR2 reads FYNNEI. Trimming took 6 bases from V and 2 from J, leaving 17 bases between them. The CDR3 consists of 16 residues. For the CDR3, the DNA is TGTGCCAGCAGCGAGAGGGGAGGGTGGGGCAATCAGCCCCAGCATTTT. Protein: CASSERGGWGNQPQHF.

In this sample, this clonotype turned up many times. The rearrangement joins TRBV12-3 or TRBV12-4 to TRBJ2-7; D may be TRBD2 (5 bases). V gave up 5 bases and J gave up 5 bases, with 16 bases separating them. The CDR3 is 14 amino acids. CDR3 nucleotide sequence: TGTGCCAGCAGTCTCATTGGGAAGAGGGACGAGCAGTACTTC. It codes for CASSLIGKRDEQYF.

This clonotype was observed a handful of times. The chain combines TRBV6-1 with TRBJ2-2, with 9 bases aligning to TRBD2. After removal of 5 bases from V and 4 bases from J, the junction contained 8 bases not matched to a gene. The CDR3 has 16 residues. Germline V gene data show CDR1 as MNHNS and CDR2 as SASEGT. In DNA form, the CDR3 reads TGTGCCAGCAGTACCCCGGCGGGAGGGCTCACCGGGGAGCTGTTTTTT. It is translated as CASSTPAGGLTGELFF.

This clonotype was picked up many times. CDR3 DNA sequence: TGTGCCAGCAGTGAAAGTCTAGCCCTCTCCTACGAGCAGTACTTC. Residues: CASSESLALSYEQYF. This rearrangement joins TRBV2 to TRBJ2-7; maybe TRBD2 (5 bases). In germline, CDR1 is SNHLY, CDR2 FYNNEI. CDR3 length equals 15 residues. V lost 2 bases to trimming and J lost 0 bases, with 11 bases between them.

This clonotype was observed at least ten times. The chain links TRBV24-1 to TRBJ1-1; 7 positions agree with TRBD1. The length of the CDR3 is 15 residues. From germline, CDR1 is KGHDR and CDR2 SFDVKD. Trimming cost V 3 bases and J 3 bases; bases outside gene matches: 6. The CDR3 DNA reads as TGTGCCACCAGTGATACTAAGGGGGCGGACACTGAAGCTTTCTTT. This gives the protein CATSDTKGADTEAFF.

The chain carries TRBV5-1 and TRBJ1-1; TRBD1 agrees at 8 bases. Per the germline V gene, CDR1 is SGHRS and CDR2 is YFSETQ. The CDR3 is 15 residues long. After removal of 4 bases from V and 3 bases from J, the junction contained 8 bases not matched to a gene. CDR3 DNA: TGCGCCAGCAGCAAAGGACAGGGAGGCTACACTGAAGCTTTCTTT. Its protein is CASSKGQGGYTEAFF.

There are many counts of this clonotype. The CDR3 is CASRESGATEQYF. The CDR3 region has the DNA TGTGCCAGCAGGGAATCCGGGGCAACCGAGCAGTACTTC. This rearrangement joins TRBV6-2 or TRBV6-3 to TRBJ2-7, with D tentatively TRBD1 or TRBD2 (5 bases each). The CDR3 spans 13 residues. Trimming left V 6 bases short and J 6 bases short, with 15 bases between. Germline V gives CDR1 MNHEY, CDR2 SVGEGT.